Detailed here is one T cell receptor (beta chain). The source of the sample is a study of cytomegalovirus exposure and HLA in healthy donors. PCR amplification relied on 60 Vbeta primers (plus 13 Jbeta primers). The protocol was immunoSEQ multiplex PCR, while the TCRdb copy is restricted to in-frame clones and leaves out a portion. The data include fewer than 75,000 clones; the top ten clones carry 15% to 20%. Trimming took 0 bases from V and 0 from J, leaving 6 bases between them. This CDR3 has 14 residues. The germline CDR1 and CDR2 sequences are SGHAT and FQNNGV. The V call is TRBV11-2, the J call TRBJ2-7; D gene unclear. This receptor was taken from a boy younger than 18 in good health and CMV-seronegative. Sequenced material: PBMCs. Here the CDR3 reads CASSLDWSSYEQYF. Written as DNA, the CDR3 is TGTGCCAGCAGCTTAGATTGGAGCTCCTACGAGCAGTACTTC. Using reference TRBV11-2 and TRBJ2-7 for the parts outside the CDR3, the full variable domain is EAGVAQSPRYKIIEKRQSVAFWCNPISGHATLYWYQQILGQGPKLLIQFQNNGVVDDSQLPKDRFSAERLKGVDSTLKIQPAKLEDSAVYLCASSLDWSSYEQYFGPGTRLTVT.